The sequence of this T cell receptor beta chain was determined in a study of resident and recirculating memory T cells in vitiligo (dated by TCRdb to the late 2010s). General notes on the study: The study took epidermis from shave biopsies of two lesional and two nonlesional sites, plus PBMCs, from each of a few stable vitiligo patients for TCR beta sequencing. Samples were homogenized without cell sorting just before genomic DNA extraction with the Qiagen DNeasy Blood & Tissue Kit. The human TCR beta sequencing tested whether specific clones in lesional vitiligo skin differed from clones in nonlesional skin and blood. The paper's findings and limits, for the study overall: Even within a single patient, overlap and correlation analysis found no significant repertoire overlap between any biopsies apart from each lesion compared with itself. No unique dominant TCR clone was detected, and variation in clonality was observed among vitiligo lesions. TCR sequences were not found to be conserved across biopsy sites or patients, suggesting that different lesions are infiltrated by different T cell clones, a pattern described as private specificity. Future mechanistic studies are needed so that the relative contributions of the lesion-infiltrating T cell clones and of human Trm versus Tcm pools can be evaluated.

TCR beta chains were amplified from genomic DNA with the immunoSEQ hsTCRB kit. The immunoSEQ service sequenced the TCR beta libraries on an Illumina MiSeq instrument. The published analysis was carried out like this. Repertoire data were analyzed with the immunoSEQ Analyzer. TCRdb stores this immuneACCESS table with in-frame sequences only. Part of the clones is absent; in the studies checked, under half of the shortfall reflects unresolved V genes, and no reason is known for the rest. Clonal size and the V and J genes are those of that table, whereas D and trimming came from the DNA. The sample table shows tens of thousands of clones, and just over 90% are seen once. Of the sample, less than 5% is held by the ten largest clones. As concerns this clone: Its specific antigen is unknown. There are no base qualities to consult, and no much larger clone falls within one base.

There are 16 amino acids in the CDR3, from cysteine to phenylalanine inclusive. Just the 48-base CDR3 DNA is kept, in frame starting at base 1. The junction shows trimming of 6 bases on V and 5 bases on J, plus 20 bases between the germline ends. CDR1 and CDR2 were assigned from the germline V gene as SNHLY and FYNNEI. Stable vitiligo was defined as no change in lesions over the previous 6 months. To qualify as stable, patients additionally needed to show no confetti depigmentation, which is a clinical sign of active vitiligo. Patients who had been treated within the previous three months were excluded. Ficoll density gradient centrifugation was used to isolate PBMCs from heparinized blood, after which the PBMCs were flash-frozen.

This TCR came from a male donor with vitiligo. Sequenced material: blood. The V and J segments used are TRBV2 and TRBJ1-5; the D gene lacks a confident call. The CDR3 sequence is CASSLSSAPGDQPQHF. The nucleotides are TGTGCCAGCAGCCTTTCATCGGCCCCAGGCGATCAGCCCCAGCATTTT.